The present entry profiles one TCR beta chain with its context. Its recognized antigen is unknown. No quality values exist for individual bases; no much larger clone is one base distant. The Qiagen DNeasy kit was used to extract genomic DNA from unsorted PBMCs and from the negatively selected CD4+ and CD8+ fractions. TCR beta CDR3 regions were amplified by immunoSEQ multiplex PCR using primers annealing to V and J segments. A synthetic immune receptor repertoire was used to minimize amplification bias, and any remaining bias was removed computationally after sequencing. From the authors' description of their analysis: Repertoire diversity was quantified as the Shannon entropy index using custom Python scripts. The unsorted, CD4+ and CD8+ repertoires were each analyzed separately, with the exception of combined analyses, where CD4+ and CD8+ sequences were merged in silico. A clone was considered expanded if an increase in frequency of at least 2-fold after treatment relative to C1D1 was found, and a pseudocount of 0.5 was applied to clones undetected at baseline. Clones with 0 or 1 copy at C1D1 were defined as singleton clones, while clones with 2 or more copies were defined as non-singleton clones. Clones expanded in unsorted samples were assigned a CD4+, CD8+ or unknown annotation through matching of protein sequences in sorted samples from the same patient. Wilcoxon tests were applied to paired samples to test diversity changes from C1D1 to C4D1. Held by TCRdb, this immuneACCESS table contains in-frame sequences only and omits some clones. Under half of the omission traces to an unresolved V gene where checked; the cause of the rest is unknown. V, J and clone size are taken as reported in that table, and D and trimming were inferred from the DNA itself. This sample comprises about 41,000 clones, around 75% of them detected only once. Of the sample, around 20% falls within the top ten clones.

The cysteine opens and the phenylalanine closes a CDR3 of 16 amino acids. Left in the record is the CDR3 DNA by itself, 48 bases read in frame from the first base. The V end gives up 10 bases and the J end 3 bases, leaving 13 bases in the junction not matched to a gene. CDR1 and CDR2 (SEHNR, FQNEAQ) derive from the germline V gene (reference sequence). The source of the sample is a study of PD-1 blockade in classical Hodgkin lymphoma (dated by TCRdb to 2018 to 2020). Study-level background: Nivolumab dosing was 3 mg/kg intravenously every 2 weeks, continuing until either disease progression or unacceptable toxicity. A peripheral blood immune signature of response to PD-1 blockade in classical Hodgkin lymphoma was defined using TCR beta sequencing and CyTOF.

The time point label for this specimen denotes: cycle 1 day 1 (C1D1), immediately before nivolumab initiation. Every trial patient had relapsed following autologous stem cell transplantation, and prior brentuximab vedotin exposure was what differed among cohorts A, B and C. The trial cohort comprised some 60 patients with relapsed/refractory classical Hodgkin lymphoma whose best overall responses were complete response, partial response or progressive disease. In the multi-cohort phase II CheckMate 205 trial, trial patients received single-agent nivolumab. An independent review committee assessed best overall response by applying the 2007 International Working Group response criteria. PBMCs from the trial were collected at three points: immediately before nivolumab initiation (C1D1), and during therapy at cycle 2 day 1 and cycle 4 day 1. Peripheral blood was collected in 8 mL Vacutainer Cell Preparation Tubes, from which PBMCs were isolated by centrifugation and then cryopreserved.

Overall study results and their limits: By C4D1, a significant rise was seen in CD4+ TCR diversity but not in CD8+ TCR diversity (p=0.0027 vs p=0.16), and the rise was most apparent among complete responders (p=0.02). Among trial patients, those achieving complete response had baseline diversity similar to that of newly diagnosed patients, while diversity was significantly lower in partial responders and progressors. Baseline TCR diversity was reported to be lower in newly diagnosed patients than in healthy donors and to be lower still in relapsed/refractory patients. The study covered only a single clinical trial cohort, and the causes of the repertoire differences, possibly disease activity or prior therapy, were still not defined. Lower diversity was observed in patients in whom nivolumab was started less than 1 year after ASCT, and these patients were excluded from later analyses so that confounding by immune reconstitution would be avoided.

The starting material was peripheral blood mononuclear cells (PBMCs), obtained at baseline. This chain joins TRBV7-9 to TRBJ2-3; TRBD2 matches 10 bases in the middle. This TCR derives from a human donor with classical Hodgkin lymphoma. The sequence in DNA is TGTGCCACGCGCAGAGGACTAGCGGATATAACAGATACGCAGTATTTT. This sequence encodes CATRRGLADITDTQYF.